The following is a TCR beta chain sequence with its context. The treatment is: roughly 18 received Ad26.COV2.S at low or high dose, single or two shots; about five received placebo; per-sample allocation not given. It was on day 63 after the first vaccine or placebo injection that samples were taken. This record belongs to a study of Ad26.COV2.S vaccination and SARS-CoV-2 variants. Produced via immunoSEQ multiplex PCR; TCRdb's table is partial and in-frame only. In the table there are about 350,000 clones, about 88% of which are singletons. Specimen: peripheral blood, collected in a trial of Ad26.COV2.S vaccine versus placebo. This receptor was taken from a person between 18 and 60 years old who received the Ad26.COV2.S COVID-19 vaccine or a placebo.

The CDR3 reads CASSFGTVNEKLFF. The DNA for the CDR3 is TGTGCCAGCAGCTTTGGGACAGTGAATGAAAAACTGTTTTTT. The J gene is TRBJ1-4, the V gene TRBV5-8; TRBD1 matches at 7 bases. Germline V CDR1 and CDR2: SGHTS, YDEGEE. Unmatched junction bases numbered 3, after V lost 2 bases and J lost 5 bases. The CDR3 runs to 14 residues.